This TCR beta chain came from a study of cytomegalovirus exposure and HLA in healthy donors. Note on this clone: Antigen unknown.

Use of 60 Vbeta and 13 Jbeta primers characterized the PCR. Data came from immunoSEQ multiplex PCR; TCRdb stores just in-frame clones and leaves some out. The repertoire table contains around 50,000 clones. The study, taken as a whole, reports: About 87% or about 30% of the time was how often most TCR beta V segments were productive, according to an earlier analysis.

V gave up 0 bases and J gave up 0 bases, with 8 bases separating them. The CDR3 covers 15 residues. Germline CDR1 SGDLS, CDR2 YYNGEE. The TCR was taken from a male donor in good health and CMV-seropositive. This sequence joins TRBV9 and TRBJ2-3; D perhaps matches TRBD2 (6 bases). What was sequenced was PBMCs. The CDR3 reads CASSVAGDSTDTQYF. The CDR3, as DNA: TGTGCCAGCAGCGTAGCGGGAGACAGCACAGATACGCAGTATTTT.